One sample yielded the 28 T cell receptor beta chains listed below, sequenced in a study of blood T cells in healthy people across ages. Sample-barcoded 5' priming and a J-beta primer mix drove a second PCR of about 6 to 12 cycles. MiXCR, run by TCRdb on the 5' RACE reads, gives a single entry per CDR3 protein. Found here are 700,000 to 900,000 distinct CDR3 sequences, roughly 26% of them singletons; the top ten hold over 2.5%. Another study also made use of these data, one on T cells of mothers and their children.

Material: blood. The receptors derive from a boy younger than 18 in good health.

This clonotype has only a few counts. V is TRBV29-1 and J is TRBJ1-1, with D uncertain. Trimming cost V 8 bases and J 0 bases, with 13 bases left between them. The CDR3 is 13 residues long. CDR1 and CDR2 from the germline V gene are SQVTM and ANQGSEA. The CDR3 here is CSTARGMNTEAFF. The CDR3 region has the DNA TGCAGCACCGCTCGAGGAATGAACACTGAAGCTTTCTTT.

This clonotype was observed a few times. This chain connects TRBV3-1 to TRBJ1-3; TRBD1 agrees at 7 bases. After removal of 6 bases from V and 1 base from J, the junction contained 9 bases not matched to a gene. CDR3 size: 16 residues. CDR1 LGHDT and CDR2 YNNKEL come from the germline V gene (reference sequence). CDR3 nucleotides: TGTGCCAGCAGTCCGACAGGGTCCGGGTCTGGAAACACCATATATTTT. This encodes CASSPTGSGSGNTIYF. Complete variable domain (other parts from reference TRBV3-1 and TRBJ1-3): DTAVSQTPKYLVTQMGNDKSIKCEQNLGHDTMYWYKQDSKKFLKIMFSYNNKELIINETVPNRFSPKSPDKAHLNLHINSLELGDSAVYFCASSPTGSGSGNTIYFGEGSWLTVV.

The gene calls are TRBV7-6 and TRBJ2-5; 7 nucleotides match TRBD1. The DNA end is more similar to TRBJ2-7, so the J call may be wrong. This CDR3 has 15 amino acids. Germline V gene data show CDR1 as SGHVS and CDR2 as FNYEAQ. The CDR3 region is CASSLRTGATYEQYF. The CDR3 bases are TGTGCCAGCAGCTTAAGAACAGGGGCTACCTACGAGCAGTACTTC.

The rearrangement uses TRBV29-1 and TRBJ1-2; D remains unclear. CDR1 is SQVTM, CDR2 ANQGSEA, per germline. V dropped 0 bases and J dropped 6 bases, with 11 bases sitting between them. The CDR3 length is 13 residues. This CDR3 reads CSVEDLGPNGYTF. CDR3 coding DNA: TGCAGCGTTGAAGATCTGGGTCCCAATGGCTACACCTTC. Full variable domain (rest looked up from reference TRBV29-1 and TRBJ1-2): SAVISQKPSRDICQRGTSLTIQCQVDSQVTMMFWYRQQPGQSLTLIATANQGSEATYESGFVIDKFPISRPNLTFSTLTVSNMSPEDSSIYLCSVEDLGPNGYTFGSGTRLTVV.

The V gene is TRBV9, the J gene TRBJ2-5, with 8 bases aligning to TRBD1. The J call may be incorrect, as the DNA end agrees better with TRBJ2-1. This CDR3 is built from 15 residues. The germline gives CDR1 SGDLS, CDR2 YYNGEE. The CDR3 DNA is TGTGCCAGCAGCGGCACAGGGGGAACTTACAATGAGCAGTTCTTC. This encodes CASSGTGGTYNEQFF.

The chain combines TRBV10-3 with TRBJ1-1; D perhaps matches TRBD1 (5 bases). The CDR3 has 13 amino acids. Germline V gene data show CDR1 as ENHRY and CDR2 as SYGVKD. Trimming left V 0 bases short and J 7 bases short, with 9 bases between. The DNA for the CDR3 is TGTGCCATCAGTGAGTCGGAGGGGCGTGAAGCTTTCTTT. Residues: CAISESEGREAFF.

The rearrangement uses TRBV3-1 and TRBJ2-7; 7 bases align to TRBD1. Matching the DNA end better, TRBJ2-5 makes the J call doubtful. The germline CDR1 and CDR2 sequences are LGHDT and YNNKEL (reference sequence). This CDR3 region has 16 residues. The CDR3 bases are TGTGCCAGCAGCCAAGGTGGAAGGGGGCGCCGGGAGACCCAGTACTTC. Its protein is CASSQGGRGRRETQYF.

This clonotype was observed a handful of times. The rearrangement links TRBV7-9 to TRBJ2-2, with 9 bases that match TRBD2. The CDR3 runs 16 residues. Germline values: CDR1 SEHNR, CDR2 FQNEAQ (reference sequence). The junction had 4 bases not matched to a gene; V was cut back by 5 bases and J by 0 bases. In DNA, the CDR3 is TGTGCCAGCAGCCGCCGACTAGCGGCGAACACCGGGGAGCTGTTTTTT. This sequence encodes CASSRRLAANTGELFF.

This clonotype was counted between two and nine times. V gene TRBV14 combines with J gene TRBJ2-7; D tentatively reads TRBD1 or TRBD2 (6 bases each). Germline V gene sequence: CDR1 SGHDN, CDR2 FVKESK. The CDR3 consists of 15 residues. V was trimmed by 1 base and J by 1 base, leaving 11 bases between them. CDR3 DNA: TGTGCCAGCAGCCAAGGGGGGGCTAGATCCTACGAGCAGTACTTC. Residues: CASSQGGARSYEQYF.

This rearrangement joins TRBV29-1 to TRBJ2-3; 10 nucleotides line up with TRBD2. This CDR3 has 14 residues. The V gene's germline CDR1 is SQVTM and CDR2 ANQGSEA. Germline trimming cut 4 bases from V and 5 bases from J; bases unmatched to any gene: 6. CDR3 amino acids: CSVVSGGRGDTQYF. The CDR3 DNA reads TGCAGCGTTGTTAGCGGGGGGCGCGGAGATACGCAGTATTTT.

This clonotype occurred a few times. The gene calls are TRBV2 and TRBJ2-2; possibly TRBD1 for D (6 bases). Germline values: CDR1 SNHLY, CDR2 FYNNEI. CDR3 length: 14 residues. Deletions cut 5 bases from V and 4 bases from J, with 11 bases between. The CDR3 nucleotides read TGTGCCAGCAGTTTACAGGGTGGCACCGGGGAGCTGTTTTTT. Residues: CASSLQGGTGELFF.

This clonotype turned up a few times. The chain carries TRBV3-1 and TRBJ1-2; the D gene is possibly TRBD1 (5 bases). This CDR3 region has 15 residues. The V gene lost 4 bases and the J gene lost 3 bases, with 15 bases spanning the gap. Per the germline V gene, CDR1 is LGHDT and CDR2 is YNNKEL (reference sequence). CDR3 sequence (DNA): TGTGCCAGCAGCCTCCGGACATCCTACGACTATGGCTACACCTTC. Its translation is CASSLRTSYDYGYTF.

The CDR3 sequence: CASDNAGGTYEQYF. The DNA of the CDR3 is TGTGCCAGTGACAACGCCGGCGGTACCTACGAGCAGTACTTC. The chain uses TRBV6-1 and TRBJ2-7; D unresolved. The V gene lost 9 bases and the J gene lost 2 bases, with 17 bases spanning the gap. In germline, CDR1 is MNHNS, CDR2 SASEGT. This CDR3 contains 14 residues.

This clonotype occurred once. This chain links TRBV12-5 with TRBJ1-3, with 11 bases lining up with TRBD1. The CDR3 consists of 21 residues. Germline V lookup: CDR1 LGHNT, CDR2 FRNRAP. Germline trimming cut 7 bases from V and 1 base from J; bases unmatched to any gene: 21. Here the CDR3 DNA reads TGTGCTAGTGATTTTACCGGGACAGGGGGACGTAGGACCCTATCTGGAAACACCATATATTTT. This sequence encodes CASDFTGTGGRRTLSGNTIYF.

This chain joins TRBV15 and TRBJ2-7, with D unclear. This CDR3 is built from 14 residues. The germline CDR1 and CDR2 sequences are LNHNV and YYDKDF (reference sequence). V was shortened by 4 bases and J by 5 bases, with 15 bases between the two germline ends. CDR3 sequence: CATSIVESAHEQYF. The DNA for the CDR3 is TGTGCCACCAGCATAGTTGAGTCGGCCCACGAGCAGTACTTC.

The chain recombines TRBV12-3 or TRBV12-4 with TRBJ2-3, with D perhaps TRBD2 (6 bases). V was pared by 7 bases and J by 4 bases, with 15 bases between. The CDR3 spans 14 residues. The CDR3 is CASTSGVSADTQYF. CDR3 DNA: TGTGCCAGCACCTCGGGAGTGAGCGCAGATACGCAGTATTTT.

In DNA form, the CDR3 reads TGCAGTGCAAAGGACCCCAATGTGGGCTACGAGCAGTACTTC. This gives the protein CSAKDPNVGYEQYF. This chain joins TRBV20-1 and TRBJ2-7; D gene unclear. Per germline, CDR1 DFQATT and CDR2 SNEGSKA (reference sequence). CDR3 length: 14 residues. V shed 6 bases and J shed 3 bases, with 18 bases lying between them.

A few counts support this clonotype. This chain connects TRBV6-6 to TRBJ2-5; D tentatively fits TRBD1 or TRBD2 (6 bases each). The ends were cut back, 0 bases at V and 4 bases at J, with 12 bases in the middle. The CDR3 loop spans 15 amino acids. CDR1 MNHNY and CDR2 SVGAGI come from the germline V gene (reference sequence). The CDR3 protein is CASSYSGAGSETQYF. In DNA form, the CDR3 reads TGTGCCAGCAGTTACTCGGGGGCGGGGTCAGAGACCCAGTACTTC.

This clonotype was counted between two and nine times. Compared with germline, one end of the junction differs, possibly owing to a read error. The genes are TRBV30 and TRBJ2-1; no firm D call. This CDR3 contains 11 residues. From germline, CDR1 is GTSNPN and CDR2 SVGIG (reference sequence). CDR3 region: CAWSVSGPWYF. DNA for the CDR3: TGTGCCTGGAGTGTATCAGGCCCCTGGTACTTC.

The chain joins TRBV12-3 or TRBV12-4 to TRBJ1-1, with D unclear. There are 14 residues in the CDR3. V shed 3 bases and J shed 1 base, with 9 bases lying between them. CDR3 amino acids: CASSFQVGNTEAFF. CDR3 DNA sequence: TGTGCCAGCAGTTTCCAGGTGGGGAACACTGAAGCTTTCTTT.

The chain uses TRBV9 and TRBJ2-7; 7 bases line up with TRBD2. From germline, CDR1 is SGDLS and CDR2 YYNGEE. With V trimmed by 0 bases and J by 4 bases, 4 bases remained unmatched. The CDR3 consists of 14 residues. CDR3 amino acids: CASSVGVSGYEQYF. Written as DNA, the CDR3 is TGTGCCAGCAGCGTAGGTGTTAGCGGGTACGAGCAGTACTTC.

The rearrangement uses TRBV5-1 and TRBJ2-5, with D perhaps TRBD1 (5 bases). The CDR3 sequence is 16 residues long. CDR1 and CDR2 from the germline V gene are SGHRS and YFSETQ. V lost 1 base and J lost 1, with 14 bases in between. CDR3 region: CASSLFGETAQETQYF. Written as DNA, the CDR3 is TGCGCCAGCAGCTTGTTTGGTGAGACAGCCCAAGAGACCCAGTACTTC. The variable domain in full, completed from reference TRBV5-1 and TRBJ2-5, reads KAGVTQTPRYLIKTRGQQVTLSCSPISGHRSVSWYQQTPGQGLQFLFEYFSETQRNKGNFPGRFSGRQFSNSRSEMNVSTLELGDSALYLCASSLFGETAQETQYFGPGTRLLVL.

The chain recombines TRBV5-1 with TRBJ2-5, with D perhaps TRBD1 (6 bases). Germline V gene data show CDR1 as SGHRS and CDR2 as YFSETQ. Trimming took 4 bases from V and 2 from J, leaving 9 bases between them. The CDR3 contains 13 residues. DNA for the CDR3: TGCGCCAGCAGCCAAACAGGGCAAGAGACCCAGTACTTC. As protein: CASSQTGQETQYF.

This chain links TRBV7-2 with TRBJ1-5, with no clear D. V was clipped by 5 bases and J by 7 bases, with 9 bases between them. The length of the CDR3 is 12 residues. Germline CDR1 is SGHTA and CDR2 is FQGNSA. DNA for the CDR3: TGTGCCAGCAGCGTGTCCCGCCAGCCCCAGCATTTT. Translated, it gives CASSVSRQPQHF.

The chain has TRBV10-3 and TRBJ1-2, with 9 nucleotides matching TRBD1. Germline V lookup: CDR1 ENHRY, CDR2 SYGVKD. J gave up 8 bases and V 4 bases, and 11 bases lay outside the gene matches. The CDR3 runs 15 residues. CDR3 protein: CAISGAGTGMGGYTF. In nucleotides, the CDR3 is TGTGCCATCAGTGGGGCCGGGACAGGGATGGGCGGCTACACCTTC.

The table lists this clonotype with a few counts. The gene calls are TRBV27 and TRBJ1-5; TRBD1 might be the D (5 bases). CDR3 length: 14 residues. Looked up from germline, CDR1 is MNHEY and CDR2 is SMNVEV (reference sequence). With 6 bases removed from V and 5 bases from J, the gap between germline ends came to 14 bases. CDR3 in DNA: TGTGCCAGCAGACCCGGGGACCGCGATCAGCCCCAGCATTTT. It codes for CASRPGDRDQPQHF.

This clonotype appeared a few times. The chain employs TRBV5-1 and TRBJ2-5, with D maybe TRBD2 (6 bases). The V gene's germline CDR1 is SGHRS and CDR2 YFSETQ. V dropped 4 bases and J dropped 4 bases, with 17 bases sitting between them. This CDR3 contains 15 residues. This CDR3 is CASSPGRGRPETQYF. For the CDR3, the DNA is TGCGCCAGCAGCCCGGGACGGGGGAGGCCAGAGACCCAGTACTTC.

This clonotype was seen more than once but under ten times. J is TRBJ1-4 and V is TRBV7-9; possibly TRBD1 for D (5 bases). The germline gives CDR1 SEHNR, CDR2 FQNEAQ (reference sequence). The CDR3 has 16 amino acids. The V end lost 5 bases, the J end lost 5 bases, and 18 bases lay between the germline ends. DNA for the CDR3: TGTGCCAGCAGCCAGGGTCTTGGGACGGCGAATGAAAAACTGTTTTTT. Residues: CASSQGLGTANEKLFF.